This passage covers 29 T cell receptor beta chains from one sample sequenced in a study of blood T cell repertoires in COVID-19. TCRdb's table, derived via immunoSEQ multiplex PCR, lists solely in-frame clones and lacks some. The sample lists a few hundred thousand clones; roughly 89% were seen once. Input material: PBMCs or T cells enriched from blood (not recorded which). These receptors were collected from a woman aged 25 to 45 who had recovered from COVID-19.

Only a few counts were recorded for this clone. The DNA of the CDR3 is TGTGCCAGCAGCCGCAGAAACTCCTACGAGCAGTACTTC. Translating it yields CASSRRNSYEQYF. The V and J genes are TRBV12-3 or TRBV12-4 and TRBJ2-7; no clear D gene. The CDR3 consists of 13 residues. Between the trimmed V and J ends, which lost 6 bases and 0 bases, there was a span of 9 bases.

The rearrangement uses TRBV30 and TRBJ1-4; 7 bases are a match to TRBD1. This CDR3 has 14 amino acids. CDR1 GTSNPN and CDR2 SVGIG come from the germline V gene (reference sequence). Losses at the gene ends were 3 bases for V and 4 bases for J; bases not matched to a gene: 5. For the CDR3, the DNA is TGTGCCTGGAGCCTAAGGGGGCTTAATGAAAAACTGTTTTTT. This translates into CAWSLRGLNEKLFF.

J is TRBJ2-5 and V is TRBV10-3; D might be TRBD1 (6 bases). This CDR3 comprises 14 residues. With 9 bases removed from V and 0 bases from J, the gap between germline ends came to 14 bases. Germline V gene data show CDR1 as ENHRY and CDR2 as SYGVKD. The CDR3 coding sequence is TGTGCCATATCGGGACACGAGTACCAAGAGACCCAGTACTTC. It translates to CAISGHEYQETQYF.

The chain links TRBV18 to TRBJ2-5; possibly TRBD2 for D (5 bases). The CDR3 runs 13 residues. Looked up from germline, CDR1 is KGHSH and CDR2 is LQKENI. V was cut by 5 bases and J by 1 base, with 8 bases left in between. The chain's CDR3 is CASSVRGQETQYF. In DNA, the CDR3 is TGTGCCAGCTCAGTCCGGGGCCAAGAGACCCAGTACTTC.

The V and J genes are TRBV24-1 and TRBJ2-1; 15 bases agree with TRBD2. CDR1 and CDR2 (germline): KGHDR, SFDVKD. The V segment lost 3 bases and the J segment 0 bases; nucleotides outside the gene matches: 8. The CDR3 spans 20 residues. CDR3 nucleotides: TGTGCCACCAGTGATCCCCCGGGACTAGCGGGAGGTCGCTCCTACAATGAGCAGTTCTTC. Amino acids: CATSDPPGLAGGRSYNEQFF.

The chain links TRBV9 to TRBJ2-2; 7 positions agree with TRBD2. The J segment lost 3 bases and the V segment lost 1 base, leaving 3 bases of the junction unmatched. The germline CDR1 and CDR2 sequences are SGDLS and YYNGEE. The CDR3 is made up of 15 amino acids. The CDR3 is CASSVFGGDTGELFF. The CDR3 DNA follows: TGTGCCAGCAGCGTATTTGGGGGGGACACCGGGGAGCTGTTTTTT.

The V and J genes are TRBV2 and TRBJ2-3; 12 nucleotides agree with TRBD2. The CDR3 spans 15 residues. Germline V CDR1 and CDR2: SNHLY, FYNNEI. Trimming took 5 bases from V and 6 from J; bases not matched to a gene: 6. The CDR3 is CASSRGLAGYDTQYF. The CDR3, as DNA: TGTGCCAGCAGTCGCGGACTAGCGGGATATGATACGCAGTATTTT. The complete variable domain, with remaining parts taken from reference TRBV2 and TRBJ2-3, reads EPEVTQTPSHQVTQMGQEVILRCVPISNHLYFYWYRQILGQKVEFLVSFYNNEISEKSEIFDDQFSVERPDGSNFTLKIRSTKLEDSAMYFCASSRGLAGYDTQYFGPGTRLTVL.

The V call is TRBV10-3, the J call TRBJ1-5, with D possibly matching TRBD1 (6 bases). Per the germline V gene, CDR1 is ENHRY and CDR2 is SYGVKD. The V end lost 6 bases, the J end lost 3 bases, and 12 bases lay between the germline ends. The CDR3 loop spans 14 amino acids. CDR3 coding DNA: TGTGCCATCAGGGCAGGGGCCGACAATCAGCCCCAGCATTTT. Encoded protein: CAIRAGADNQPQHF.

Of note for this clone: Within the sample, other DNA sequences also encode this same CDR3. V is TRBV7-9 and J is TRBJ2-1; the D gene is possibly TRBD2 (5 bases). The V end was cut by 5 bases, the J end by 0 bases, with 11 bases between. CDR3 size: 15 residues. Germline V gene sequence: CDR1 SEHNR, CDR2 FQNEAQ (reference sequence). The CDR3 protein is CASSPPGSSYNEQFF. In DNA, the CDR3 is TGTGCCAGCAGCCCACCGGGGAGCTCCTACAATGAGCAGTTCTTC.

This chain joins TRBV19 and TRBJ2-2, with a tentative D call TRBD2 (5 bases). The germline V gene has CDR1 LNHDA and CDR2 SQIVND (reference sequence). The CDR3 length is 13 residues. The V end was cut by 7 bases, the J end by 6 bases, with 12 bases between. This CDR3 is CASNGGPAGELFF. DNA of the CDR3: TGTGCCAGTAACGGCGGGCCGGCCGGGGAGCTGTTTTTT.

The chain couples TRBV7-9 to TRBJ1-1; D not resolved. The CDR3 covers 11 residues. Germline CDR1 is SEHNR and CDR2 is FQNEAQ (reference sequence). V gave up 3 bases and J gave up 5 bases, with 4 bases separating them. CDR3 loop: CASSFVTEAFF. The CDR3 DNA reads as TGTGCCAGCAGCTTCGTGACTGAAGCTTTCTTT.

The rearrangement joins TRBV9 to TRBJ2-5, with 9 bases aligning to TRBD2. The trim removed 4 bases at V and 5 bases at J, leaving 12 bases unmatched. Germline loops: CDR1 SGDLS, CDR2 YYNGEE. This CDR3 is 16 amino acids long. The CDR3 sequence is CASSPSGRLELETQYF. CDR3 nucleotide sequence: TGTGCCAGCAGCCCGAGCGGGAGGTTAGAATTGGAGACCCAGTACTTC.

This clone has more than one count but fewer than ten. V gene TRBV5-1 combines with J gene TRBJ2-7, with 11 nucleotides matching TRBD1. The germline V gene encodes CDR1 SGHRS and CDR2 YFSETQ. With V trimmed by 0 bases and J by 3 bases, 2 bases remained unmatched. The CDR3 covers 15 residues. Here the CDR3 reads CASSLAGTGGYEQYF. The CDR3 DNA reads as TGCGCCAGCAGCTTGGCCGGGACAGGGGGCTACGAGCAGTACTTC. Drawing the rest from reference TRBV5-1 and TRBJ2-7, the complete variable domain is KAGVTQTPRYLIKTRGQQVTLSCSPISGHRSVSWYQQTPGQGLQFLFEYFSETQRNKGNFPGRFSGRQFSNSRSEMNVSTLELGDSALYLCASSLAGTGGYEQYFGPGTRLTVT.

This chain connects TRBV3-1 (or the pseudogene TRBV3-2) to TRBJ2-1; TRBD1 agrees at 9 bases. The CDR3 has 16 residues. The junction had 9 bases not matched to a gene; V was cut back by 3 bases and J by 6 bases. Germline CDR1 reads LGHDT; CDR2 reads YNNKEL (reference sequence). CDR3 sequence: CASSHAYGQGSNEQFF. CDR3 DNA sequence: TGTGCCAGCAGCCACGCCTACGGACAGGGGTCCAATGAGCAGTTCTTC.

V usage is TRBV12-5 and J usage is TRBJ1-2; D unclear. Per the germline V gene, CDR1 is LGHNT and CDR2 is FRNRAP. Between the trimmed V and J ends, which lost 3 bases and 8 bases, there was a span of 13 bases. The CDR3 extends over 13 amino acids. The CDR3 DNA reads as TGTGCTAGTGGTTTCGCTCCGTTAGAAGGCTACACCTTC. Translation gives CASGFAPLEGYTF.

The CDR3 DNA reads TGTGCCAGCAGTCCACGACGACAGGGCGGTAACGAAAAACTGTTTTTT. Translated: CASSPRRQGGNEKLFF. The rearrangement links TRBV28 to TRBJ1-4; 7 bases align to TRBD1. The CDR3 runs 16 residues. In germline, CDR1 is MDHEN, CDR2 SYDVKM. The V gene end was trimmed by 5 bases and the J gene end by 8 bases; junction bases not matched to a gene: 14.

This clone has a single count. The rearrangement uses TRBV6-1 and TRBJ1-2, with D tentatively TRBD1 (5 bases). V was clipped by 2 bases and J by 4 bases, with 8 bases between them. CDR3 length: 13 residues. The germline gives CDR1 MNHNS, CDR2 SASEGT. CDR3 loop: CASSEQGFYGYTF. In DNA form, the CDR3 reads TGTGCCAGCAGTGAACAGGGCTTCTATGGCTACACCTTC.

The chain employs TRBV21-1 and TRBJ1-3; the table's D call TRBD1 went unverified against the DNA. TRBV21-1 is shown as a pseudogene. The CDR3 is 15 residues long. As DNA, the CDR3 is TGTGCCAGCAGCAAGACAGGGGAGAGAGGAAACACCATATATTTT. This encodes CASSKTGERGNTIYF.

The chain has TRBV28 and TRBJ2-7, with D perhaps matching TRBD1 (6 bases). The germline gives CDR1 MDHEN, CDR2 SYDVKM. Trimming stripped 7 bases from V and 0 bases from J, with 13 bases between. The CDR3 extends over 14 amino acids. CDR3 nucleotides: TGTGCCAGCATTAAGACAGGAAGCTCCTACGAGCAGTACTTC. Translated, it gives CASIKTGSSYEQYF.

V is TRBV19 and J is TRBJ2-7, with TRBD1 identical over 9 bases. CDR1 is LNHDA and CDR2 is SQIVND in the germline V gene (reference sequence). The CDR3 sequence is 14 residues long. Unmatched junction bases numbered 4, after V lost 4 bases and J lost 3 bases. The DNA for the CDR3 is TGTGCCAGTAGTACAGGACAGGGGAACTACGAGCAGTACTTC. Translating gives CASSTGQGNYEQYF.

V usage is TRBV27 and J usage is TRBJ2-7; 9 nucleotides match TRBD2. V was pared by 2 bases and J by 6 bases, with 8 bases of the junction left unmatched. Germline values: CDR1 MNHEY, CDR2 SMNVEV (reference sequence). CDR3 length: 15 residues. Here the CDR3 DNA reads TGTGCCAGCAGTTTAGGCGGGAGGGCCTGGATCGAGCAGTACTTC. Amino acid sequence: CASSLGGRAWIEQYF.

The rearrangement uses TRBV20-1 and TRBJ2-7; D is perhaps TRBD1 (5 bases). The CDR3 totals 11 residues. The V gene lost 6 bases and the J gene lost 2 bases, with 8 bases spanning the gap. Germline V gives CDR1 DFQATT, CDR2 SNEGSKA (reference sequence). The CDR3 spells CSAQGPYEQYF. CDR3 in DNA: TGCAGTGCCCAGGGCCCCTACGAGCAGTACTTC.

The CDR3 loop reads CASSHRWTGGYEQYF. In DNA form, the CDR3 reads TGTGCCAGCAGCCACCGATGGACAGGGGGCTACGAGCAGTACTTC. The V and J genes are TRBV7-2 and TRBJ2-7; TRBD1 aligns across 10 bases. The CDR3 totals 15 residues. Germline V gives CDR1 SGHTA, CDR2 FQGNSA. V was pared by 5 bases and J by 3 bases, with 7 bases of the junction left unmatched.

The chain couples TRBV2 to TRBJ1-6, with 8 bases aligning to TRBD1. Germline V gene lookup returns CDR1 SNHLY and CDR2 FYNNEI. V shed 6 bases and J 7 bases; nucleotides not matched to a gene: 8. The CDR3 has 15 residues. Here the CDR3 reads CASRQLTGANSPLHF. The DNA of the CDR3 is TGTGCCAGCAGGCAACTGACAGGGGCGAATTCACCCCTCCACTTT.

This chain connects TRBV15 to TRBJ1-6, with D hard to call. The V gene's germline CDR1 is LNHNV and CDR2 YYDKDF (reference sequence). The V end lost 5 bases, the J end lost 8 bases, and 13 bases lay between the germline ends. The CDR3 extends over 14 amino acids. The CDR3 loop reads CATSLEAVYSPLHF. The DNA of the CDR3 is TGTGCCACCAGCCTCGAGGCAGTATATTCACCCCTCCACTTT.

The V gene is TRBV19, the J gene TRBJ1-2; 7 bases align to TRBD1. J lost 4 bases, V lost 1 base, and 6 bases had no gene match. The CDR3 extends over 15 amino acids. Germline CDR1 LNHDA, CDR2 SQIVND (reference sequence). The CDR3 DNA sequence: TGTGCCAGTAGTATAGGACGGACAGGAGTCTATGGCTACACCTTC. Protein: CASSIGRTGVYGYTF.

The chain links TRBV4-3 to TRBJ1-4, with a tentative D call TRBD1 (5 bases). V dropped 4 bases and J dropped 8 bases, with 11 bases sitting between them. The CDR3 extends over 13 amino acids. The germline CDR1 and CDR2 sequences are LGHNA and YSLEER. CDR3 in DNA: TGCGCCAGCAGCCGCGACAGTGGGGAAAAACTGTTTTTT. This encodes CASSRDSGEKLFF.

The V call is TRBV6-2 or TRBV6-3, the J call TRBJ2-2, with D maybe TRBD2 (5 bases). The CDR3 loop spans 16 amino acids. The V gene lost 1 base and the J gene lost 3 bases, with 12 bases spanning the gap. CDR1 MNHEY and CDR2 SVGEGT come from the germline V gene. The CDR3 sequence is CASSYYPGRDTGELFF. The CDR3 DNA reads TGTGCCAGCAGTTACTATCCGGGAAGGGACACCGGGGAGCTGTTTTTT.

The chain has TRBV18 and TRBJ1-1; unclear D gene. Germline CDR1 and CDR2: KGHSH and LQKENI. This CDR3 has 15 amino acids. Trimming took off 1 base at V and 1 base at J, with 10 bases between the two ends. The CDR3 protein is CASSPLPGENTEAFF. The CDR3 bases are TGTGCCAGCTCACCACTCCCCGGAGAGAACACTGAAGCTTTCTTT.